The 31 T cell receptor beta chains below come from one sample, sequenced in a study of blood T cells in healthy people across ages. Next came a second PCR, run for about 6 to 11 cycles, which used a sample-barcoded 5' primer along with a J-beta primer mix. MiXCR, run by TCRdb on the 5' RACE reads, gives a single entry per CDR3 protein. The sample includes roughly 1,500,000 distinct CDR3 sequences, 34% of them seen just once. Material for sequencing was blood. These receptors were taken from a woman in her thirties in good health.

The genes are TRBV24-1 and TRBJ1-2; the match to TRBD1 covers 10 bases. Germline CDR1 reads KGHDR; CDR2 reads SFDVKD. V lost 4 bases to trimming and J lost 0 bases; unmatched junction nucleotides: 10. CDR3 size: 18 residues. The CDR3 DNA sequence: TGTGCCACCAGTGAATCACCGGGACAGGGGATCACTAACTATGGCTACACCTTC. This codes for CATSESPGQGITNYGYTF.

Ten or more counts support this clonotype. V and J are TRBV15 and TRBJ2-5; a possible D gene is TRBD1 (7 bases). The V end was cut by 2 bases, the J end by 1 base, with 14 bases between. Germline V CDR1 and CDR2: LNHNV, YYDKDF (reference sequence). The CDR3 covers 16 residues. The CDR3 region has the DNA TGTGCCACCAGCAGAAGGACTCAGGGGGGCCAAGAGACCCAGTACTTC. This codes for CATSRRTQGGQETQYF.

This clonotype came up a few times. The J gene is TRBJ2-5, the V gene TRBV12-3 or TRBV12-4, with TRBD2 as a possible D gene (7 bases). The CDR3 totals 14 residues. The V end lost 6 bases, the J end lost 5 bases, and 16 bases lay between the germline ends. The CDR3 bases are TGTGCCAGCAGGCCTGGGGGGGCAAAGGAGACCCAGTACTTC. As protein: CASRPGGAKETQYF.

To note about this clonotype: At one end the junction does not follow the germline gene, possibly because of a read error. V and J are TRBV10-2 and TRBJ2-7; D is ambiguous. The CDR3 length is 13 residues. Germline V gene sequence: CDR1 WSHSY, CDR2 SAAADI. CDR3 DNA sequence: TGCGCCGGCAGTGAGGTCGTCTCCTACGAGCAGTACTTC. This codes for CAGSEVVSYEQYF.

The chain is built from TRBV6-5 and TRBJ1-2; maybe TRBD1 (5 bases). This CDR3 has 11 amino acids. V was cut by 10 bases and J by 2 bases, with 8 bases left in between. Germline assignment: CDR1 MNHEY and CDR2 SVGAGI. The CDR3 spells CATEGNYGYTF. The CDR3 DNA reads TGTGCCACCGAGGGGAACTATGGCTACACCTTC.

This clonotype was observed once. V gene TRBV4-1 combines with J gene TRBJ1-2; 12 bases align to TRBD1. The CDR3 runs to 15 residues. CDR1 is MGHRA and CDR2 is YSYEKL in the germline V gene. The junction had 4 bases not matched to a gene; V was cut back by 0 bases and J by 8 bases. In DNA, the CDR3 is TGCGCCAGCAGCCAAGATGCCGGGACAGGGGGCGGCTACACCTTC. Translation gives CASSQDAGTGGGYTF.

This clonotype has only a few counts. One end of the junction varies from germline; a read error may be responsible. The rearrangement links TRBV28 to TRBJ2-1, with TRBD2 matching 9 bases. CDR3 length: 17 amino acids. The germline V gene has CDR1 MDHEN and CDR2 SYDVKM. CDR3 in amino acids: CASSLRPAGGNTGELFF. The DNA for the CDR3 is TGTGCCAGCAGTTTACGGCCAGCGGGAGGAAACACCGGGGAGCTGTTCTTC. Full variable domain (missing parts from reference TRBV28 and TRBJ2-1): DVKVTQSSRYLVKRTGEKVFLECVQDMDHENMFWYRQDPGLGLRLIYFSYDVKMKEKGDIPEGYSVSREKKERFSLILESASTNQTSMYLCASSLRPAGGNTGELFFGPGTRLTVL.

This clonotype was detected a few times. The CDR3 region is CASSTDIRASPLHF. The CDR3 DNA sequence: TGCGCCAGCAGTACAGACATCCGGGCGTCACCCCTCCACTTT. The rearrangement joins TRBV5-1 to TRBJ1-6; D unclear. V was clipped by 5 bases and J by 10 bases, with 16 bases between them. CDR3 size: 14 residues. Per germline, CDR1 SGHRS and CDR2 YFSETQ.

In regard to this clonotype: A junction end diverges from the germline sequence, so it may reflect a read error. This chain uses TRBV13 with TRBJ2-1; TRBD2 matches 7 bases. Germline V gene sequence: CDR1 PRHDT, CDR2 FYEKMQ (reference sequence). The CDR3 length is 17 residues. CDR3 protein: CASTLGTAGVWDNEQFF. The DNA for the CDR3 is TGTGCCAGCACCTTAGGGACGGCGGGAGTTTGGGACAATGAGCAGTTCTTC.

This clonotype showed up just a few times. Here the CDR3 reads CASSPIGLRGTGTEAFF. CDR3 nucleotide sequence: TGCGCCAGCAGCCCCATAGGTTTGCGGGGGACAGGAACTGAAGCTTTCTTT. The rearrangement joins TRBV4-1 to TRBJ1-1; TRBD1 matches 8 bases. The J segment lost 5 bases and the V segment lost 4 bases, leaving 15 bases of the junction unmatched. This CDR3 is built from 17 residues. The V gene's germline CDR1 is MGHRA and CDR2 YSYEKL.

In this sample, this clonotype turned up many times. CDR3 in amino acids: CASSQLWTGGYEQYF. The DNA of the CDR3 is TGCGCCAGCAGCCAACTGTGGACAGGGGGCTACGAGCAGTACTTC. The chain links TRBV4-1 to TRBJ2-7, with 10 bases fitting TRBD1. The CDR3 runs 15 residues. Germline V gives CDR1 MGHRA, CDR2 YSYEKL. V gave up 2 bases and J gave up 3 bases; unmatched junction bases: 4.

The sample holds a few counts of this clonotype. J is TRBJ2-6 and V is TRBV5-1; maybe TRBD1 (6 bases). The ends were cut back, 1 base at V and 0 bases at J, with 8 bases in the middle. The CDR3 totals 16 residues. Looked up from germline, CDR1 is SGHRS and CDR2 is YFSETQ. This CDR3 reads CASSLTGFSGANVLTF. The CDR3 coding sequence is TGCGCCAGCAGCTTGACAGGGTTCTCTGGGGCCAACGTCCTGACTTTC.

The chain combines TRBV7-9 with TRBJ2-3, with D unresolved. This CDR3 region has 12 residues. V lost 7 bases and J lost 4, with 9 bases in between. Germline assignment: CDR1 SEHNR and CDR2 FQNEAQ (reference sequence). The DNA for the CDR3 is TGTGCCAGCACCCGAGGCTCAGATACGCAGTATTTT. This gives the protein CASTRGSDTQYF.

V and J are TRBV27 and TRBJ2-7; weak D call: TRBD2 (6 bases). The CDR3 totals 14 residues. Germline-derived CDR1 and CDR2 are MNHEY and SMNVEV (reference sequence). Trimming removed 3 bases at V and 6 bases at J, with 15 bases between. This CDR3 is CASSLEGPRGEQYF. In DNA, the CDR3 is TGTGCCAGCAGTTTGGAGGGTCCTCGGGGCGAGCAGTACTTC.

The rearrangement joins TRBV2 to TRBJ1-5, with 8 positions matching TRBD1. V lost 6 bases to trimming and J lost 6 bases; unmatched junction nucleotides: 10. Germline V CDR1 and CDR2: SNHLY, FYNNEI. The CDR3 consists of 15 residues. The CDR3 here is CASRERTGGVQPQHF. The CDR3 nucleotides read TGTGCCAGCAGAGAGCGCACAGGGGGAGTTCAGCCCCAGCATTTT.

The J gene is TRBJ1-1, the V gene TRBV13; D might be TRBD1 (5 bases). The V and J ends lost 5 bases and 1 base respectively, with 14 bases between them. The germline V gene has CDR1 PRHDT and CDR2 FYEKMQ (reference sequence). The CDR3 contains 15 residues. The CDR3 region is CASSRGRGTNTEAFF. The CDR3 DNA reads TGTGCCAGCAGCCGAGGGCGGGGGACGAACACTGAAGCTTTCTTT.

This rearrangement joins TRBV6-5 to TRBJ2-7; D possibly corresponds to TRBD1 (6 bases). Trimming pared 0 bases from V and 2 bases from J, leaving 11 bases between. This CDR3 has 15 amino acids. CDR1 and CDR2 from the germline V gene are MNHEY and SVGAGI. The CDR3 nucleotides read TGTGCCAGCAGTTACTCGCAGGGGAATCCCTACGAGCAGTACTTC. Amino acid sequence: CASSYSQGNPYEQYF.

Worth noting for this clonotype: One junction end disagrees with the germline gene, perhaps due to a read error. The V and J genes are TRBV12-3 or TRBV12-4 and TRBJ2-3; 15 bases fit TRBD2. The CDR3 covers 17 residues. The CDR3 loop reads CASTLRGLAGGTDMQYF. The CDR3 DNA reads TGTGCCAGCACTTTGCGGGGACTAGCGGGGGGTACAGATATGCAGTATTTT.

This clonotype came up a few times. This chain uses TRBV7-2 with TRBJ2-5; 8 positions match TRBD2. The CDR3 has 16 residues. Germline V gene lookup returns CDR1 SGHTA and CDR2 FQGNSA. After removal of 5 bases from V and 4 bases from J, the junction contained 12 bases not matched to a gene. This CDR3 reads CASSRGGRGDRETQYF. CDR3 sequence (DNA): TGTGCCAGCAGCCGGGGGGGGCGGGGGGATAGAGAGACCCAGTACTTC. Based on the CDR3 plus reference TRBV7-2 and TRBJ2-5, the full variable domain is GAGVSQSPSNKVTEKGKDVELRCDPISGHTALYWYRQSLGQGLEFLIYFQGNSAPDKSGLPSDRFSAERTGGSVSTLTIQRTQQEDSAVYLCASSRGGRGDRETQYFGPGTRLLVL.

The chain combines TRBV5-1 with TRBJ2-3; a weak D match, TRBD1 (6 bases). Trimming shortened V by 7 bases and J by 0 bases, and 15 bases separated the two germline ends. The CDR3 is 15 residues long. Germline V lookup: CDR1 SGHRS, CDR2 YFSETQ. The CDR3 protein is CASRPAGQSTDTQYF. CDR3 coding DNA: TGCGCCAGCCGCCCCGCCGGACAGAGCACAGATACGCAGTATTTT.

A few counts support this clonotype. CDR3 nucleotide sequence: TGTGCCTGGACCCCGGACAGCCTTAACTATGGCTACACCTTC. Amino acids: CAWTPDSLNYGYTF. The J gene is TRBJ1-2, the V gene TRBV30; possibly TRBD1 for D (6 bases). Trimming stripped 4 bases from V and 1 base from J, with 13 bases between. CDR1 is GTSNPN and CDR2 is SVGIG in the germline V gene (reference sequence). This CDR3 region has 14 residues.

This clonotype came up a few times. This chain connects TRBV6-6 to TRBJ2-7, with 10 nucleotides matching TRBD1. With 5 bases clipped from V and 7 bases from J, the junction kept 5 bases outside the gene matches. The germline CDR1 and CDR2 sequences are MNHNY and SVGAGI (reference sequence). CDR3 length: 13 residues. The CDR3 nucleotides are TGTGCCAGCAGTGGGGACAGGGGAAGTGAGCAGTACTTC. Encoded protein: CASSGDRGSEQYF.

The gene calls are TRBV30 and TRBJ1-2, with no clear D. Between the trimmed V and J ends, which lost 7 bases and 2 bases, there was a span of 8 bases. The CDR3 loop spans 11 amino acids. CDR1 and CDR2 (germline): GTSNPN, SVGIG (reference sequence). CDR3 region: CALPQNYGYTF. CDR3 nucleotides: TGTGCCTTGCCGCAGAACTATGGCTACACCTTC.

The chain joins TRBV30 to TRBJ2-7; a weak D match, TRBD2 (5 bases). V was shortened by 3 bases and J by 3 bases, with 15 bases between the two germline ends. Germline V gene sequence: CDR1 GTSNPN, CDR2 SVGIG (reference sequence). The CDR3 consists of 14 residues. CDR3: CAWSQGLRNYEQYF. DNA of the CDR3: TGTGCCTGGAGCCAAGGACTCCGCAACTACGAGCAGTACTTC. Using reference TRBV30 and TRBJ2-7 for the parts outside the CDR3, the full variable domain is SQTIHQWPATLVQPVGSPLSLECTVEGTSNPNLYWYRQAAGRGLQLLFYSVGIGQISSEVPQNLSASRPQDRQFILSSKKLLLSDSGFYLCAWSQGLRNYEQYFGPGTRLTVT.

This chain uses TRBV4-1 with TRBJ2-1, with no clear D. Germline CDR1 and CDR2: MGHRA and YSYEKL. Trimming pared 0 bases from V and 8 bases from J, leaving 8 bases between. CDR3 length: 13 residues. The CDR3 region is CASSQERAYEQFF. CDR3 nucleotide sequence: TGCGCCAGCAGCCAAGAAAGGGCGTATGAGCAGTTCTTC.

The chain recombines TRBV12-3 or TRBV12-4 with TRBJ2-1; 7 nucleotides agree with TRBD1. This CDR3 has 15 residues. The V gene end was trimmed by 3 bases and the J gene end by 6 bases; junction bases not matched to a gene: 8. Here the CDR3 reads CASSLSGQLINEQFF. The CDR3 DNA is TGTGCCAGCAGTTTGTCGGGACAGCTCATCAATGAGCAGTTCTTC.

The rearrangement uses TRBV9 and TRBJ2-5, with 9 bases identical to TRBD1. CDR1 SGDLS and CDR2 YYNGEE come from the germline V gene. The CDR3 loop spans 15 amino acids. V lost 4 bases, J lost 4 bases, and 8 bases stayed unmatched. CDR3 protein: CASSKDRGDLETQYF. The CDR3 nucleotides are TGTGCCAGCAGCAAGGACAGGGGTGATTTAGAGACCCAGTACTTC.

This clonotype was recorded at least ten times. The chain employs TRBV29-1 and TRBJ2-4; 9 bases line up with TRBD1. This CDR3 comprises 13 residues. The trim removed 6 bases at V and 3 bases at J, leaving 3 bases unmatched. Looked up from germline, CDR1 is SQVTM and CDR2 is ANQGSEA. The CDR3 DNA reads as TGCAGCGTCAAGACAGGGGGCAAAAACATTCAGTACTTC. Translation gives CSVKTGGKNIQYF.

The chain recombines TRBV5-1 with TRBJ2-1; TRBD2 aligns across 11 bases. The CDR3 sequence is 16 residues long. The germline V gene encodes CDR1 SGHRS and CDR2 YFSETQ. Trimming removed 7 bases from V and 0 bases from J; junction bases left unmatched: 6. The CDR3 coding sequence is TGCGCCAGCCAACTAGCGGGGGAGAGCTCCTACAATGAGCAGTTCTTC. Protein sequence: CASQLAGESSYNEQFF. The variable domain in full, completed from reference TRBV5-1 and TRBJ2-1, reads KAGVTQTPRYLIKTRGQQVTLSCSPISGHRSVSWYQQTPGQGLQFLFEYFSETQRNKGNFPGRFSGRQFSNSRSEMNVSTLELGDSALYLCASQLAGESSYNEQFFGPGTRLTVL.

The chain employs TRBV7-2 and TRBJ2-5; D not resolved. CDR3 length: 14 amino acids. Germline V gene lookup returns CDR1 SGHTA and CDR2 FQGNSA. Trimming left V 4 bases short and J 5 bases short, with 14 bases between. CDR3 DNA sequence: TGTGCCAGCAGCTCAGGTTACGTGAGGGAGACCCAGTACTTC. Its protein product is CASSSGYVRETQYF.

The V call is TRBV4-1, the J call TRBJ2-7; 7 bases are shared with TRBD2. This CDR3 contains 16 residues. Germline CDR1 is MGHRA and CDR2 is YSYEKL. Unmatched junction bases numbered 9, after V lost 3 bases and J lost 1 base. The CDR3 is CASSQREGRASYEQYF. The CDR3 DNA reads TGCGCCAGCAGCCAGAGGGAGGGGCGCGCATCCTACGAGCAGTACTTC.